This T cell receptor (beta chain) emerged from a study of T cell repertoires in cytomegalovirus infection. Per the germline V gene, CDR1 is MNHEY and CDR2 is SVGAGI. This CDR3 is 17 amino acids long. Trimming shortened V by 5 bases and J by 2 bases, and 19 bases separated the two germline ends. TCRdb re-derived calls from the reads in MiXCR, one entry per CDR3 protein. The sample carries about 900,000 distinct CDR3 sequences, around 32% recorded once. To note about this clonotype: Its antigen is not identified.

The chain carries TRBV6-5 and TRBJ1-5; D perhaps matches TRBD1 (5 bases). Sequencing used cultured CD8+ T cells from PBMCs, obtained from culture after CMV antigen stimulation. This clonotype was sampled from a human donor in good health (CMV status not recorded). Some clones in this sample may be carry-over from other donors' samples. The CDR3 is CASSPGWAREGNQPQHF. In nucleotides, the CDR3 is TGTGCCAGCAGTCCCGGGTGGGCCAGGGAGGGCAATCAGCCCCAGCATTTT.